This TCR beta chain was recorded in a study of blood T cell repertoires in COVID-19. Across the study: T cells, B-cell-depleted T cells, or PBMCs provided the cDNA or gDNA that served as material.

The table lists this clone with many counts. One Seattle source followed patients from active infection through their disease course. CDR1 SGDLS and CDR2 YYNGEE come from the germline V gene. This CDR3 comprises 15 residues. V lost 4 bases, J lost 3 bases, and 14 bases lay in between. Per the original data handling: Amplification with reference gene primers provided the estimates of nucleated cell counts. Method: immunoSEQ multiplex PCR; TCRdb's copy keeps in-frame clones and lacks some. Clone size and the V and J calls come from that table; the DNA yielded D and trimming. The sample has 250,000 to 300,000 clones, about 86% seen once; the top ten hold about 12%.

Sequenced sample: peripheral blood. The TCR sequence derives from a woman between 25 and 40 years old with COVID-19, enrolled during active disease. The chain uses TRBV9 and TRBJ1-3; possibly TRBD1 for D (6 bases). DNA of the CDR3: TGTGCCAGCAGCCGACAGGCAACGAGTGGAAACACCATATATTTT. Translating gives CASSRQATSGNTIYF.